Each of the 21 T cell receptor beta chains below was sequenced from the same sample in a study of blood T cell repertoires in COVID-19. Assay used: immunoSEQ multiplex PCR; TCRdb lists only in-frame clones, some missing. The table includes under 250,000 clones, about nine tenths detected once. The sequenced material came from peripheral blood. Receptors originate from a woman between 55 and 75 years old who had recovered from COVID-19.

This chain joins TRBV19 and TRBJ1-1; possibly TRBD1 for D (5 bases). Germline V gene data show CDR1 as LNHDA and CDR2 as SQIVND (reference sequence). The CDR3 runs 12 residues. V lost 7 bases and J lost 11, with 17 bases in between. For the CDR3, the DNA is TGTGCCAGTACTGACAGCCCCCACCCGGCTTTCTTT. Its protein is CASTDSPHPAFF. Full variable domain (missing parts from reference TRBV19 and TRBJ1-1): DGGITQSPKYLFRKEGQNVTLSCEQNLNHDAMYWYRQDPGQGLRLIYYSQIVNDFQKGDIAEGYSVSREKKESFPLTVTSAQKNPTAFYLCASTDSPHPAFFGQGTRLTVV.

The chain joins TRBV3-1 (or the pseudogene TRBV3-2) to TRBJ1-3, with TRBD1 identical over 9 bases. Looked up from germline, CDR1 is LGHDT and CDR2 is YNNKEL (reference sequence). CDR3 size: 18 residues. Unmatched junction bases numbered 10, after V lost 0 bases and J lost 4 bases. The DNA for the CDR3 is TGTGCCAGCAGCCAAGATTTGGGACAGGGTGTAGTGGGAAACACCATATATTTT. It is translated as CASSQDLGQGVVGNTIYF.

In regard to this clone: The identical CDR3 is also encoded by other nucleotide sequences in the sample. This rearrangement joins TRBV28 to TRBJ1-1, with no clear D. The V gene's germline CDR1 is MDHEN and CDR2 SYDVKM. The V gene lost 6 bases and the J gene lost 1 base, with 6 bases spanning the gap. This CDR3 region has 12 residues. The CDR3 DNA follows: TGTGCCAGCAGGGAGAGGAACACTGAAGCTTTCTTT. Its translation is CASRERNTEAFF.

Only one count was recorded for this clone. The chain has TRBV4-1 and TRBJ1-4, with 10 bases matching TRBD1. This CDR3 spans 15 amino acids. Germline V gene data show CDR1 as MGHRA and CDR2 as YSYEKL. V lost 3 bases to trimming and J lost 12 bases; unmatched junction nucleotides: 10. This CDR3 is CASSHPGTGVGELFF. DNA for the CDR3: TGCGCCAGCAGCCACCCCGGGACAGGGGTCGGAGAACTGTTTTTT.

The chain links TRBV4-3 to TRBJ2-1; maybe TRBD2 (6 bases). Trimming cost V 0 bases and J 7 bases, with 16 bases left between them. The CDR3 has 16 amino acids. The germline gives CDR1 LGHNA, CDR2 YSLEER. CDR3 bases: TGCGCCAGCAGCCAAGAGGGGGGACTCGCGGGGAATGAGCAGTTCTTC. This codes for CASSQEGGLAGNEQFF.

The chain has TRBV9 and TRBJ2-7, with D perhaps TRBD2 (5 bases). The germline V and J ends were trimmed by 4 bases and 2 bases, with 13 bases remaining between them. Germline CDR1 and CDR2: SGDLS and YYNGEE. CDR3 length: 14 residues. CDR3 sequence: CASSLNSAAYEQYF. The CDR3 DNA follows: TGTGCCAGCAGCCTAAATAGCGCTGCCTACGAGCAGTACTTC.

The chain is built from TRBV11-1 and TRBJ2-7; 7 bases line up with TRBD2. The CDR3 runs to 15 residues. The V and J ends lost 8 bases and 9 bases, in that order; junction bases with no gene match: 19. The V gene's germline CDR1 is SGHAT and CDR2 FQDESV (reference sequence). The CDR3 reads CASRGELGDGSGQYF. The CDR3 region has the DNA TGTGCCAGCCGGGGGGAGTTGGGCGACGGATCGGGGCAGTACTTC.

This rearrangement joins TRBV29-1 to TRBJ2-3; 8 bases are a match to TRBD2. V shed 7 bases, J shed 6 bases, and the junction held 12 bases outside the gene matches. The CDR3 covers 14 residues. Germline V gene data show CDR1 as SQVTM and CDR2 as ANQGSEA. CDR3 protein: CSGRGDSRPDTQYF. The CDR3 coding sequence is TGCAGCGGGCGGGGGGACTCTCGCCCCGATACGCAGTATTTT.

The V and J genes are TRBV11-1 and TRBJ2-6; a possible D gene is TRBD1 (6 bases). V was shortened by 2 bases and J by 0 bases, with 8 bases between the two germline ends. The CDR3 covers 16 residues. CDR1 and CDR2 from the germline V gene are SGHAT and FQDESV (reference sequence). The CDR3 nucleotides read TGTGCCAGCAGCTTATTACAGGGCTCTGGGGCCAACGTCCTGACTTTC. This encodes CASSLLQGSGANVLTF.

A note on this clone: Compared with germline, one end of the junction differs, possibly owing to a read error. The chain couples TRBV5-1 to TRBJ2-5; 15 bases are shared with TRBD2. The CDR3 totals 12 residues. The germline V gene encodes CDR1 SGHRS and CDR2 YFSETQ. The CDR3 DNA sequence: TGCGCCAGCAGCACGGGACTAGCGGGGGGCAACTTC. Its protein product is CASSTGLAGGNF.

This clone appeared a single time. This chain connects TRBV5-5 to TRBJ1-5, with 9 bases that match TRBD1. The CDR3 contains 16 residues. Germline V CDR1 and CDR2: SGHKS, YYEKEE (reference sequence). V shed 0 bases and J 10 bases; nucleotides not matched to a gene: 11. For the CDR3, the DNA is TGTGCCAGCAGCTTGGGGCACCTTGGACAGGGGACCCCCCAGCATTTT. Its protein is CASSLGHLGQGTPQHF.

This clone was seen more than once but under ten times. V usage is TRBV4-2 and J usage is TRBJ2-7; D remains unclear. V was clipped by 1 base and J by 4 bases, with 8 bases between them. The CDR3 has 13 amino acids. CDR1 is LGHNA, CDR2 YNFKEQ, per germline. The CDR3 region has the DNA TGTGCCAGCAGCCAAGCGTACATTTACGAGCAGTACTTC. This codes for CASSQAYIYEQYF.

The rearrangement joins TRBV19 to TRBJ1-2; TRBD1 might be the D (5 bases). From germline, CDR1 is LNHDA and CDR2 SQIVND (reference sequence). Trimming removed 3 bases from V and 8 bases from J, with 19 bases in between. The CDR3 totals 15 residues. The DNA for the CDR3 is TGTGCCAGTAGTATGACCAGGCGGGGCTCCTGGGGCTACACCTTC. The encoded protein is CASSMTRRGSWGYTF. Filled out from reference TRBV19 and TRBJ1-2, the complete variable domain reads DGGITQSPKYLFRKEGQNVTLSCEQNLNHDAMYWYRQDPGQGLRLIYYSQIVNDFQKGDIAEGYSVSREKKESFPLTVTSAQKNPTAFYLCASSMTRRGSWGYTFGSGTRLTVV.

The sample holds one count of this clone. V and J are TRBV2 and TRBJ2-5; TRBD2 agrees at 7 bases. Germline trimming cut 6 bases from V and 2 bases from J; bases unmatched to any gene: 0. This CDR3 spans 12 amino acids. CDR1 and CDR2 from the germline V gene are SNHLY and FYNNEI. The CDR3 DNA sequence: TGTGCCAGCAGGCGGGGGCAAGAGACCCAGTACTTC. It encodes CASRRGQETQYF.

The CDR3 sequence: CATSDPGTGVTNEKLFF. DNA for the CDR3: TGTGCCACCAGTGATCCCGGGACAGGGGTAACTAATGAAAAACTGTTTTTT. The chain recombines TRBV24-1 with TRBJ1-4, with 10 bases fitting TRBD1. The CDR3 runs to 17 residues. V dropped 3 bases and J dropped 1; count of bases not matched to a gene: 4. Per the germline V gene, CDR1 is KGHDR and CDR2 is SFDVKD.

The chain joins TRBV24-1 to TRBJ2-3; D remains ambiguous. Trimming took 7 bases from V and 3 from J, leaving 7 bases between them. The CDR3 loop spans 12 amino acids. Germline CDR1 and CDR2: KGHDR and SFDVKD. The CDR3 nucleotides read TGTGCCACCAGCTCGACTACAGATACGCAGTATTTT. Translating gives CATSSTTDTQYF.

The rearrangement joins TRBV10-2 to TRBJ1-2, with 7 bases matching TRBD1. J lost 2 bases, V lost 6 bases, and 15 bases had no gene match. This CDR3 is built from 17 residues. Germline V gene data show CDR1 as WSHSY and CDR2 as SAAADI. In DNA form, the CDR3 reads TGCGCCAGCAGACAAACTACGCGACAGGGAGTCAACTATGGCTACACCTTC. Translating gives CASRQTTRQGVNYGYTF.

The chain employs TRBV2 and TRBJ1-6, with 7 positions matching TRBD1. This CDR3 spans 13 amino acids. Germline loops: CDR1 SNHLY, CDR2 FYNNEI. V gave up 3 bases and J gave up 10 bases; unmatched junction bases: 3. The chain's CDR3 is CASSDRGQSPLHF. CDR3 bases: TGTGCCAGCAGTGATAGGGGGCAATCACCCCTCCACTTT.

The V gene is TRBV7-3, the J gene TRBJ1-3; a possible D gene is TRBD1 (5 bases). Germline CDR1 is SGHTA and CDR2 is FQGTGA. V shed 5 bases and J shed 0 bases, with 11 bases lying between them. The CDR3 consists of 15 residues. Here the CDR3 DNA reads TGTGCCAGCAGCGCGGGACGGAACTCTGGAAACACCATATATTTT. As protein: CASSAGRNSGNTIYF.

This chain links TRBV7-2 with TRBJ2-1, with unresolved D. Per germline, CDR1 SGHTA and CDR2 FQGNSA. V lost 2 bases, J lost 3 bases, and 8 bases lay in between. The CDR3 is 14 residues long. CDR3 amino acids: CASSLSAVYNEQFF. The CDR3 DNA reads as TGTGCCAGCAGCTTATCCGCAGTCTACAATGAGCAGTTCTTC.

The V call is TRBV4-2, the J call TRBJ2-3, with 8 bases matching TRBD2. Germline values: CDR1 LGHNA, CDR2 YNFKEQ. The junction had 8 bases not matched to a gene; V was cut back by 4 bases and J by 2 bases. The CDR3 contains 16 residues. CDR3 in amino acids: CASSPWERGNTDTQYF. The CDR3 bases are TGTGCCAGCAGCCCCTGGGAGCGGGGGAACACAGATACGCAGTATTTT.